The source of this T cell receptor (beta chain) is a study of blood T cell repertoires in COVID-19 (TCRdb year 2020). At the level of the whole study: The collaborator samples originated in the United States, Italy and Spain and spanned the acute and convalescent phases of COVID-19. The repertoires were released in a freely available public database meant as a resource for research on the immune response to SARS-CoV-2. Deeply sampled blood TCRbeta repertoires from subjects exposed to, actively infected with, or recovered from COVID-19 were included in the dataset. The prospective study material was composed of cDNA or gDNA derived from T cells, B-cell-depleted T cells, or PBMCs. Samples came from the ongoing ImmuneRACE study (first 160 participants) plus 1,254 subjects from 6 global collaborators. Sample metadata almost always included a de-identified subject ID, COVID-19 status, age in years and sex. Where available, HLA class I and class II types were taken from metadata supplied by the sample provider and were not determined by assay-based typing. Summary of the overall study and its limitations: The amount of clinical and demographic metadata varied by source and participant and was provided uncurated.

As concerns this clone: Its antigen is currently not known. The record has no base qualities; no much larger clone is one base away.

CDR1 and CDR2, per the germline V gene, are MGHDK and SYGVNS. V is reduced by 2 bases and J by 8 bases, leaving a spacing of 9 bases between them. There are 13 amino acids in the CDR3, from cysteine to phenylalanine inclusive. The only DNA kept is the CDR3, 39 bases in frame from the first base. The immunoSEQ Assay, a bias-controlled multiplex PCR, was used to amplify TCRbeta CDR3 regions from genomic DNA. Regarding the original processing steps: Nucleated cell counts per sample were estimated from amplification of reference gene primers within the assay. To quantify the absolute abundance of each unique TCRbeta CDR3 rearrangement, sequence reads were collapsed and filtered. Productive Simpson clonality was computed per sample as the square root of Simpson's diversity index over productive rearrangements. This is the immuneACCESS table as TCRdb keeps it, with only in-frame sequences that have V and J called. A part of the clones is gone; compared with another copy, unresolved V genes explain less than half, and the rest is unexplained. The V and J calls and the clone size are those of that table, but D and trimming were determined from the DNA. A total of 88,000 or so clones appear in this sample, roughly three quarters of them only once. Clones ranked in the top ten supply approximately 24% of the sample.

Each collaborating institution followed its own protocols to collect whole blood in K2EDTA tubes. For TCRbeta analysis, collaborators shipped samples as frozen whole blood, isolated PBMCs, or DNA extracted from either of those sample types. The sequencing sample was made of peripheral blood. The clonotype originates from a human donor in a cohort sampled during active COVID-19. The rearrangement combines TRBV25-1 with TRBJ2-2, with the D segment identity uncertain. CDR3 protein: CASSEVSWGELFF. The DNA sequence is as follows: TGTGCCAGCAGTGAAGTTAGTTGGGGGGAGCTGTTTTTT. The entire variable domain, with the stretches around the CDR3 drawn from the reference TRBV25-1 and TRBJ2-2 proteins, is EADIYQTPRYLVIGTGKKITLECSQTMGHDKMYWYQQDPGMELHLIHYSYGVNSTEKGDLSSESTVSRIRTEHFPLTLESARPSHTSQYLCASSEVSWGELFFGEGSRLTVL.